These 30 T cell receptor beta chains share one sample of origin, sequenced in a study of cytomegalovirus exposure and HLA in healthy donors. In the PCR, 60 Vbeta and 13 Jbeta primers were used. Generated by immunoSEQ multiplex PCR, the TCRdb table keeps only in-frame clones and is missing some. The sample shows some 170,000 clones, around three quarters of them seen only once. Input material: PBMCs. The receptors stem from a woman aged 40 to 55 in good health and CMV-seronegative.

The CDR3 reads CASSVGWTDNQPQHF. DNA for the CDR3: TGTGCCAGCAGCGTAGGGTGGACAGACAATCAGCCCCAGCATTTT. The rearrangement links TRBV9 to TRBJ1-5; TRBD1 might be the D (6 bases). The CDR3 has 15 amino acids. Trimming took 0 bases from V and 3 from J, leaving 10 bases between them. Germline CDR1 is SGDLS and CDR2 is YYNGEE.

The CDR3 reads CASSPRGEETQYF. The DNA of the CDR3 is TGTGCCAGCAGTCCCCGCGGGGAAGAGACCCAGTACTTC. The V and J genes are TRBV6-6 and TRBJ2-5; tentative D call: TRBD2 (6 bases). Trimming stripped 5 bases from V and 3 bases from J, with 10 bases between. The germline V gene encodes CDR1 MNHNY and CDR2 SVGAGI (reference sequence). CDR3 length: 13 amino acids.

The CDR3 sequence: CASSYSKGGVTEAFF. The CDR3 nucleotides are TGTGCCAGCAGTTACTCGAAGGGGGGGGTAACTGAAGCTTTCTTT. The V and J genes are TRBV6-5 and TRBJ1-1, with D perhaps matching TRBD1 (6 bases). The CDR3 spans 15 residues. Germline values: CDR1 MNHEY, CDR2 SVGAGI. Trimming removed 0 bases from V and 5 bases from J, with 13 bases in between.

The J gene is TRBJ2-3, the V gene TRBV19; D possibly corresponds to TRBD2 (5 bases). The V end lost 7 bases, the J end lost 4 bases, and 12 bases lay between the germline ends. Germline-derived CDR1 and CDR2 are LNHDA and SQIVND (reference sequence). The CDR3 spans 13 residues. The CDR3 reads CASIPSGADTQYF. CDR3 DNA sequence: TGTGCCAGTATCCCCAGCGGAGCAGATACGCAGTATTTT.

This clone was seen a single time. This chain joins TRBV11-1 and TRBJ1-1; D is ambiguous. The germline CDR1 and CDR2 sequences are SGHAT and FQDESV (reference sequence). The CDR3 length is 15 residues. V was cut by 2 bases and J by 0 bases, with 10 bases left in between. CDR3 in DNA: TGTGCCAGCAGCTTAAGTGGAGAAATGAACACTGAAGCTTTCTTT. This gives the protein CASSLSGEMNTEAFF.

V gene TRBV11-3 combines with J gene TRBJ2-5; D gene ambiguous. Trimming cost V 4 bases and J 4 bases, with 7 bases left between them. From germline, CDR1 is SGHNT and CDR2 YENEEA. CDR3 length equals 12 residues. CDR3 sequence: CASSSTGETQYF. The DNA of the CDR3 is TGTGCCAGCAGCTCAACCGGAGAGACCCAGTACTTC.

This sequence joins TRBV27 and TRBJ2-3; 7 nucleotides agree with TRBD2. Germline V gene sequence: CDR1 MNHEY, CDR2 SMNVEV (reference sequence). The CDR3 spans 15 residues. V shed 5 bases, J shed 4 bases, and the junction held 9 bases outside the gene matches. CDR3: CASSRLAGVPDTQYF. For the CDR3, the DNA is TGTGCCAGCAGTCGTCTGGCGGGAGTCCCAGATACGCAGTATTTT.

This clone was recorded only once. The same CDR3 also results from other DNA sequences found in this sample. CDR3 amino acids: CAWRTSGNTGELFF. The DNA of the CDR3 is TGTGCCTGGAGAACTAGCGGGAACACCGGGGAGCTGTTTTTT. This rearrangement joins TRBV30 to TRBJ2-2, with TRBD2 identical over 8 bases. This CDR3 has 14 residues. Trimming at V came to 3 bases and at J to 1 base, leaving 1 base not matched to a gene. CDR1 and CDR2 (germline): GTSNPN, SVGIG (reference sequence).

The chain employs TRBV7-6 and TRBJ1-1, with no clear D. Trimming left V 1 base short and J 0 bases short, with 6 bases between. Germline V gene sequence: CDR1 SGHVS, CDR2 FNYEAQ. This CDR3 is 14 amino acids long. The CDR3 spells CASSLGPMNTEAFF. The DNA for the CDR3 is TGTGCCAGCAGCTTAGGGCCGATGAACACTGAAGCTTTCTTT.

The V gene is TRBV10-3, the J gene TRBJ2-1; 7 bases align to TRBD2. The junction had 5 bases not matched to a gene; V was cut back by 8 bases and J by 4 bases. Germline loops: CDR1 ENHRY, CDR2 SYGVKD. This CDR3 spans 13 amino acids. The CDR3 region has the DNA TGTGCCATCGTGGCTAGCGGTTACAATGAGCAGTTCTTC. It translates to CAIVASGYNEQFF.

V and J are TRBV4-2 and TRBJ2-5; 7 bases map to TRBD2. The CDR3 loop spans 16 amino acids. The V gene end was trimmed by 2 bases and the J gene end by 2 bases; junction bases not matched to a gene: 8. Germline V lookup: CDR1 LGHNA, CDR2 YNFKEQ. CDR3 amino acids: CASSQPSGETQETQYF. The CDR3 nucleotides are TGTGCCAGCAGCCAACCTAGCGGAGAAACTCAAGAGACCCAGTACTTC.

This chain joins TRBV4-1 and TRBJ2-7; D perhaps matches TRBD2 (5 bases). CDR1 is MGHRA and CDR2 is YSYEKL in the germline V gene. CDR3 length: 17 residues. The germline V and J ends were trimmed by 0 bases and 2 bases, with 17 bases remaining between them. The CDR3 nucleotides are TGCGCCAGCAGCCAAGAGCCCTTCGTAGGGAGTGCCTACGAGCAGTACTTC. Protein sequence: CASSQEPFVGSAYEQYF.

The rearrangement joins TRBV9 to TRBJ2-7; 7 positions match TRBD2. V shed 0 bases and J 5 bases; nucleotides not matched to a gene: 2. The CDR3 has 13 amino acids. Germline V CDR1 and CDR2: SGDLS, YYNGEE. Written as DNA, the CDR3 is TGTGCCAGCAGCGTAGGGGGGGGAAACGAGCAGTACTTC. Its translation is CASSVGGGNEQYF. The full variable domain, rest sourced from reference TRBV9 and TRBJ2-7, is DSGVTQTPKHLITATGQRVTLRCSPRSGDLSVYWYQQSLDQGLQFLIQYYNGEERAKGNILERFSAQQFPDLHSELNLSSLELGDSALYFCASSVGGGNEQYFGPGTRLTVT.

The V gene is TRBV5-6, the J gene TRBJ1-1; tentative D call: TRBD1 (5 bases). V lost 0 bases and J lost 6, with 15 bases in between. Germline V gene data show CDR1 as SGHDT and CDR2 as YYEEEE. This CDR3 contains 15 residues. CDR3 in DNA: TGTGCCAGCAGCTTGGGCCAGGGAGGTAAGGCTGAAGCTTTCTTT. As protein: CASSLGQGGKAEAFF.

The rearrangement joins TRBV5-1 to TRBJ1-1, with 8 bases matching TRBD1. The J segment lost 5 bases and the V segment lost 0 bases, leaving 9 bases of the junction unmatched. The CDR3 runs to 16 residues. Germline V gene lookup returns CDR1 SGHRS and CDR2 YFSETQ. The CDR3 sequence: CASSLDPGGVTTEAFF. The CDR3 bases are TGCGCCAGCAGCTTGGATCCAGGGGGCGTTACGACTGAAGCTTTCTTT.

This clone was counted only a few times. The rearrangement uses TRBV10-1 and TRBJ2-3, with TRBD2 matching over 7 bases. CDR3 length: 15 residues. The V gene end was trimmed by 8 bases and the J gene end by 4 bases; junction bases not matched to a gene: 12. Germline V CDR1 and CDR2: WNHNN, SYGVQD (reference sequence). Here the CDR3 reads CASGGAGEKSDTQYF. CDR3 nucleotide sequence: TGCGCCAGCGGCGGTGCGGGAGAGAAGTCAGATACGCAGTATTTT.

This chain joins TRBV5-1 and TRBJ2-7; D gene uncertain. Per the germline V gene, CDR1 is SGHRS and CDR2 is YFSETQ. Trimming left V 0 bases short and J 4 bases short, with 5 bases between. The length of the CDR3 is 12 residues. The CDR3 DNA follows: TGCGCCAGCAGCTTGGACATATACGAGCAGTACTTC. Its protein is CASSLDIYEQYF.

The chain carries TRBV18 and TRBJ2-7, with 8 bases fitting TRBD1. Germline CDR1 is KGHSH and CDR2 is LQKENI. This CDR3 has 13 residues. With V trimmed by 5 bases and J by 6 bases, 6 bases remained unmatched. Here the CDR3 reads CASSSDRASEQYF. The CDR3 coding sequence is TGTGCCAGCTCATCGGACAGGGCGTCCGAGCAGTACTTC.

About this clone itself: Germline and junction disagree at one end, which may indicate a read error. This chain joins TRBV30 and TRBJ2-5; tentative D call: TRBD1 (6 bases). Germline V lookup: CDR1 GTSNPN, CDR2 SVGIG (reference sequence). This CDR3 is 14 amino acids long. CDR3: CARSRGHIQETQYF. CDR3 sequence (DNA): TGTGCCCGGAGCAGGGGCCATATCCAAGAGACCCAGTACTTC.

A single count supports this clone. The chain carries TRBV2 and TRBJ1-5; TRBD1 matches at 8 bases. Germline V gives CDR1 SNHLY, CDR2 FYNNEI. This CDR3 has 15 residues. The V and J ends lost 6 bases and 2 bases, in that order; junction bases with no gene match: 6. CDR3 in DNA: TGTGCCAGCAGCGCGGACAGGGCGGGCAATCAGCCCCAGCATTTT. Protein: CASSADRAGNQPQHF.

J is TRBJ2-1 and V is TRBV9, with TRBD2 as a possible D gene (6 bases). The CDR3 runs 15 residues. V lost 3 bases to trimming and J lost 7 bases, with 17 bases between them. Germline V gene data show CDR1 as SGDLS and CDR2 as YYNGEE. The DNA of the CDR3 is TGTGCCAGCAGCGCCTCTCTAGCGTTAGTTAATGAGCAGTTCTTC. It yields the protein CASSASLALVNEQFF.

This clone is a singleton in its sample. The CDR3, as DNA: TGTGCCATCAGTGAGTCGATATCTAGCGGGAGCGGATTGGATGAGCAGTTCTTC. The encoded protein is CAISESISSGSGLDEQFF. V gene TRBV10-3 combines with J gene TRBJ2-1; 10 nucleotides align to TRBD2. In germline, CDR1 is ENHRY, CDR2 SYGVKD. CDR3 length: 18 amino acids. V lost 0 bases and J lost 8; bases outside the gene matches: 13.

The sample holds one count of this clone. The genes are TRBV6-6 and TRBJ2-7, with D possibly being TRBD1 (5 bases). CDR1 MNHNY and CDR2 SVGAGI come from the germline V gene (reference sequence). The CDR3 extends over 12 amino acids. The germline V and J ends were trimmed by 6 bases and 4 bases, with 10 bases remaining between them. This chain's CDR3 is CASSTTAYEQYF. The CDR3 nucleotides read TGTGCCAGCAGCACGACAGCTTACGAGCAGTACTTC.

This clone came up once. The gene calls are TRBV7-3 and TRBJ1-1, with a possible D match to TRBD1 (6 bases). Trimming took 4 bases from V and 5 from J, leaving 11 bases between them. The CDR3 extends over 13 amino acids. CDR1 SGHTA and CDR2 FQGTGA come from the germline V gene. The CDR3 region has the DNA TGTGCCAGCAGCTCCGCTGGACAGACTGAAGCTTTCTTT. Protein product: CASSSAGQTEAFF.

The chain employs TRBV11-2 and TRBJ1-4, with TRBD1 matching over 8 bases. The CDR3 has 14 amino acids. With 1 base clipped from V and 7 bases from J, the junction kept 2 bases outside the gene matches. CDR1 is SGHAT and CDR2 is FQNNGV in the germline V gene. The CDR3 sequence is CASSLGTGGEKLFF. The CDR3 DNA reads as TGTGCCAGCAGCTTAGGTACAGGGGGTGAAAAACTGTTTTTT.

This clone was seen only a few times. The CDR3 DNA is TGTGCCAGCAGTGAACAGGCAAATGGGCCAGAGACCCAGTACTTC. This encodes CASSEQANGPETQYF. The V gene is TRBV6-1, the J gene TRBJ2-5; the D is unclear. CDR3 length: 15 residues. Germline loops: CDR1 MNHNS, CDR2 SASEGT. Trimming took off 2 bases at V and 4 bases at J, with 14 bases between the two ends.

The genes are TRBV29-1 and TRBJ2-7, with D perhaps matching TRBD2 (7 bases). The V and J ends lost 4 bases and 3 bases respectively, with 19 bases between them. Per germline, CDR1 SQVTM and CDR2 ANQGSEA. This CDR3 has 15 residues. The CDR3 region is CSVVGAGGTFYEQYF. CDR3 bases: TGCAGCGTTGTGGGGGCCGGGGGGACCTTCTACGAGCAGTACTTC.

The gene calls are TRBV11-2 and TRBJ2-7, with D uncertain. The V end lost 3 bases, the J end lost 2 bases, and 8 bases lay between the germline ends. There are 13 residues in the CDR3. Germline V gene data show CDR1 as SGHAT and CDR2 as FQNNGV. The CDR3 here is CASSFSDTYEQYF. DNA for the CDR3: TGTGCCAGCAGCTTTTCTGACACCTACGAGCAGTACTTC.

DNA of the CDR3: TGTGCCAGCAGTGAACGAGTGGGACAGGTGGGATTTCGACTAGCGGGAGATAATGAGCAGTTCTTC. Residues: CASSERVGQVGFRLAGDNEQFF. V is TRBV6-1 and J is TRBJ2-1; TRBD2 aligns across 12 bases. This CDR3 region has 22 residues. Trimming took 2 bases from V and 7 from J; bases not matched to a gene: 24. Looked up from germline, CDR1 is MNHNS and CDR2 is SASEGT.

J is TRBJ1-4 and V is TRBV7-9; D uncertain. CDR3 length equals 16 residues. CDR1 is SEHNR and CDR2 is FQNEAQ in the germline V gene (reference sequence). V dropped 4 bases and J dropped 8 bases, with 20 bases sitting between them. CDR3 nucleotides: TGTGCCAGCAGCTACCCCGAGAGGGTCCAAGGGGAAAAACTGTTTTTT. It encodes CASSYPERVQGEKLFF. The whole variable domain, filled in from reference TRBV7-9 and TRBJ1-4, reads DTGVSQNPRHKITKRGQNVTFRCDPISEHNRLYWYRQTLGQGPEFLTYFQNEAQLEKSRLLSDRFSAERPKGSFSTLEIQRTEQGDSAMYLCASSYPERVQGEKLFFGSGTQLSVL.